This T cell receptor (beta chain) was sequenced in a study of OX40 agonist ivuxolimab in advanced cancers. Study context: Patients received ivuxolimab, an agonistic anti-OX40 (CD134) antibody. Under the entry rules, prior anti-PD-1, anti-PD-L1 or anti-CTLA-4 therapy was allowed, and about 38% had some. Study outcomes and limitations: At 0.1 to 3.0 mg/kg, CD4+ and CD8+ blood T cells expanded clonally by week 6.

The CDR3 is 15 residues long. The V and J ends lost 6 bases and 3 bases, in that order; junction bases with no gene match: 7. CDR1 is SGHRS, CDR2 YFSETQ, per germline. Profiling relied on immunoSEQ multiplex PCR, and the TCRdb table lists in-frame clones only, not all of them. Of about 96,000 clones listed, roughly 80% were seen once; the top ten hold approximately 5.5%. Blood draws occurred at baseline, cycle 4 day 1, and cycle 7 day 1. A word on this clone: The antigen is not known.

The sequencing here drew on CD4+ or CD8+ T cells sorted from blood, taken in a trial of the OX40 agonist ivuxolimab. J is TRBJ2-3 and V is TRBV5-1, with 10 bases aligning to TRBD1. This clonotype was obtained from an adult with an advanced solid tumor such as melanoma, head and neck, liver or kidney cancer. In DNA form, the CDR3 reads TGCGCCAGCACCGGGGACAGGGGAGCAACAGATACGCAGTATTTT. This encodes CASTGDRGATDTQYF.